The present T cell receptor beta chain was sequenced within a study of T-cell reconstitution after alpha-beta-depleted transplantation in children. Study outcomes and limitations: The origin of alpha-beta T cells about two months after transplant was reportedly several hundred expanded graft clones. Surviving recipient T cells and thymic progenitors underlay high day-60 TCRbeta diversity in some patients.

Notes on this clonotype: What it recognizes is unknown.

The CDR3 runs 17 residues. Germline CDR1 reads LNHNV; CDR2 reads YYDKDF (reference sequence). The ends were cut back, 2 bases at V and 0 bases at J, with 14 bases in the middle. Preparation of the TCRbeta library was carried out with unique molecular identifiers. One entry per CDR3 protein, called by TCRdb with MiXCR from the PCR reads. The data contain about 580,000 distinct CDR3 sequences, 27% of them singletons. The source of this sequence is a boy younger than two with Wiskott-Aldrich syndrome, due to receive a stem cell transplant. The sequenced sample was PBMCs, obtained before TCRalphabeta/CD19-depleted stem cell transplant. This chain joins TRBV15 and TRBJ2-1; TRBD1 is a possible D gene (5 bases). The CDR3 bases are TGTGCCACCAGCAGACAGGGCCGAATGGGCTCCTACAATGAGCAGTTCTTC. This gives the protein CATSRQGRMGSYNEQFF. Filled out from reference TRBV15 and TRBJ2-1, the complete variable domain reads DAMVIQNPRYQVTQFGKPVTLSCSQTLNHNVMYWYQQKSSQAPKLLFHYYDKDFNNEADTPDNFQSRRPNTSFCFLDIRSPGLGDTAMYLCATSRQGRMGSYNEQFFGPGTRLTVL.